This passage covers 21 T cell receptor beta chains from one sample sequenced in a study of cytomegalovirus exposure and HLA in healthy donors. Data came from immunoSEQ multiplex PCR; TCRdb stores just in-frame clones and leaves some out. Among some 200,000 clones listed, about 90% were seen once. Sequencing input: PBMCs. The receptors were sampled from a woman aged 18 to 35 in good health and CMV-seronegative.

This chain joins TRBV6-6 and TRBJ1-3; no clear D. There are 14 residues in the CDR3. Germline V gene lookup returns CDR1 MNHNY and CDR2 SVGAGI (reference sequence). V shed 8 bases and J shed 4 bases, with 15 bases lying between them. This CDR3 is CASQWGVQGNTIYF. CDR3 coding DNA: TGTGCCAGCCAGTGGGGAGTGCAGGGAAACACCATATATTTT.

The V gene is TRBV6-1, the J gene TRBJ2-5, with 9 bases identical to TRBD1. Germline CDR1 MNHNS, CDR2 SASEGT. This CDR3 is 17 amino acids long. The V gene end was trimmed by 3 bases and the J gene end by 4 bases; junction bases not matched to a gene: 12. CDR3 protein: CASSDARGTGYGETQYF. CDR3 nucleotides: TGTGCCAGCAGTGATGCTCGGGGGACAGGGTACGGAGAGACCCAGTACTTC.

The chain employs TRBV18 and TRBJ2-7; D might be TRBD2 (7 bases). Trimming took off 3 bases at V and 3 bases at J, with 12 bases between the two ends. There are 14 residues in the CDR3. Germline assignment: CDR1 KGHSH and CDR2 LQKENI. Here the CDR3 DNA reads TGTGCCAGCTCACCGGGGGGGGCCCTCTACGAGCAGTACTTC. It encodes CASSPGGALYEQYF.

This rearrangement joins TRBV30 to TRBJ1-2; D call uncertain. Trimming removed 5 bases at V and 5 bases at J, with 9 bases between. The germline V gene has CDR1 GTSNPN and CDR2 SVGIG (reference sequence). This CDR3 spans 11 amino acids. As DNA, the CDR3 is TGTGCCTGGGGGCTCCTGTATGGCTACACCTTC. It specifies CAWGLLYGYTF.

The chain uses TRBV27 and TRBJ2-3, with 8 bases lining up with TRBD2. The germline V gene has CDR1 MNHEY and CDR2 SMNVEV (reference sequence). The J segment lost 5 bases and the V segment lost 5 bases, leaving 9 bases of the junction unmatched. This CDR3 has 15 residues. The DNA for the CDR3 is TGTGCCAGCAGTCAATCCGGGACTAGGGGAGATACGCAGTATTTT. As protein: CASSQSGTRGDTQYF.

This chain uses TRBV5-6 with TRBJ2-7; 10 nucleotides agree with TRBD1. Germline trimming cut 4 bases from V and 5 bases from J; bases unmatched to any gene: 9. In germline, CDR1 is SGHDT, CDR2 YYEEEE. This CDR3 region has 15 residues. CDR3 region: CASSPVPTGGDEQYF. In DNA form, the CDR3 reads TGTGCCAGCAGCCCCGTTCCGACAGGGGGCGACGAGCAGTACTTC. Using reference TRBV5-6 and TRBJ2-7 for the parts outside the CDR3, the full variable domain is DAGVTQSPTHLIKTRGQQVTLRCSPKSGHDTVSWYQQALGQGPQFIFQYYEEEERQRGNFPDRFSGHQFPNYSSELNVNALLLGDSALYLCASSPVPTGGDEQYFGPGTRLTVT.

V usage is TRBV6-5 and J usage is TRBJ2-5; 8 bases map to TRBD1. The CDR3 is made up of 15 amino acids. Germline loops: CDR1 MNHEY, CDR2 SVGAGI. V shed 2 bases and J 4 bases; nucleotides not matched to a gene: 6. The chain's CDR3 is CASSYGQGELETQYF. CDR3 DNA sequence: TGTGCCAGCAGTTACGGACAGGGAGAATTAGAGACCCAGTACTTC.

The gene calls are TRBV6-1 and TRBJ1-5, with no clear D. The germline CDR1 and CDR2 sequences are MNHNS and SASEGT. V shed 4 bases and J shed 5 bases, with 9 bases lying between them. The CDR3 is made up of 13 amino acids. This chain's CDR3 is CASSGLFDQPQHF. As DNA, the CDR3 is TGTGCCAGCAGTGGTTTATTCGATCAGCCCCAGCATTTT.

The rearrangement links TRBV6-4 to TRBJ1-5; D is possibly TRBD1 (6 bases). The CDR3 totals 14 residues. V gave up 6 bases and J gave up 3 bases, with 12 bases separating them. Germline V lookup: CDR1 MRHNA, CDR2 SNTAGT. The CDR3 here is CASSTGQNNQPQHF. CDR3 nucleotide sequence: TGTGCCAGCAGCACGGGACAAAACAATCAGCCCCAGCATTTT.

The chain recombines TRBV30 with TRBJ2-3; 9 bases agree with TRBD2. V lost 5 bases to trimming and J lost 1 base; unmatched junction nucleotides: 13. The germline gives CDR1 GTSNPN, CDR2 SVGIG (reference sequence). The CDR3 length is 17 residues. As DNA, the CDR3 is TGTGCCTGGTCTCGGGCGGGAGGGCCCGGGGGCACAGATACGCAGTATTTT. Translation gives CAWSRAGGPGGTDTQYF. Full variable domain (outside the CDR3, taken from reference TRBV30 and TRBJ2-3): SQTIHQWPATLVQPVGSPLSLECTVEGTSNPNLYWYRQAAGRGLQLLFYSVGIGQISSEVPQNLSASRPQDRQFILSSKKLLLSDSGFYLCAWSRAGGPGGTDTQYFGPGTRLTVL.

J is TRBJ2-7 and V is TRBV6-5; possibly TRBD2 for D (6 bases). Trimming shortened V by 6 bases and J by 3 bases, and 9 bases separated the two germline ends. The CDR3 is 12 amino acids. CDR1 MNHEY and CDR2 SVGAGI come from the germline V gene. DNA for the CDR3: TGTGCCAGCAGCCCGGGGGTCTACGAGCAGTACTTC. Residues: CASSPGVYEQYF.

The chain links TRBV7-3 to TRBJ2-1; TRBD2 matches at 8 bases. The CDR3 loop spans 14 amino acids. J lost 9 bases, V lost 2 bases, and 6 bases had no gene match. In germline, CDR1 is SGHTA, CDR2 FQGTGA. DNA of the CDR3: TGTGCCAGCAGCTTAGTTCGAGCGGGAGCTGAGCAGTTCTTC. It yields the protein CASSLVRAGAEQFF.

The CDR3 nucleotides read TGTGCCAGCAGTTCAATATATGCGGGAAACACCATATATTTT. This codes for CASSSIYAGNTIYF. The rearrangement links TRBV27 to TRBJ1-3; D is undetermined. This CDR3 contains 14 residues. In germline, CDR1 is MNHEY, CDR2 SMNVEV (reference sequence). The V and J ends lost 4 bases and 4 bases respectively, with 11 bases between them.

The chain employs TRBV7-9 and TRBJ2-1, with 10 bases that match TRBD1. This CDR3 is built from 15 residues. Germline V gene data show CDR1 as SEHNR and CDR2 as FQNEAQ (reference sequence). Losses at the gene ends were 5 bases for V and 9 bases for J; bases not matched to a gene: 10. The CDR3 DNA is TGTGCCAGCAGCGCATGGGACAGGGGATTGAGTGAGCAGTTCTTC. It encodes CASSAWDRGLSEQFF.

This CDR3 is CASSQGGGGTEAFF. The CDR3 nucleotides read TGCGCCAGCAGCCAAGGCGGCGGGGGGACTGAAGCTTTCTTT. The genes are TRBV4-1 and TRBJ1-1, with a possible D match to TRBD1 (5 bases). This CDR3 contains 14 residues. Germline V gene lookup returns CDR1 MGHRA and CDR2 YSYEKL. Trimming took 1 base from V and 5 from J, leaving 11 bases between them.

In DNA form, the CDR3 reads TGCGCCAGCAGTGAGAGTTTCAGGGTTGGAACTAACTATGGCTACACCTTC. It yields the protein CASSESFRVGTNYGYTF. The V call is TRBV10-1, the J call TRBJ1-2; tentative D call: TRBD1 (5 bases). There are 17 residues in the CDR3. Germline V gene sequence: CDR1 WNHNN, CDR2 SYGVQD (reference sequence). The germline V and J ends were trimmed by 2 bases and 0 bases, with 16 bases remaining between them.

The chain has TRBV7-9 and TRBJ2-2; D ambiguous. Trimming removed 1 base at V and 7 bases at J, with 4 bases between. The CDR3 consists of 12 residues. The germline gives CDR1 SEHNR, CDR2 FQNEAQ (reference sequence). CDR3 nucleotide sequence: TGTGCCAGCAGCTTAGATATCGGGGAGCTGTTTTTT. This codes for CASSLDIGELFF.

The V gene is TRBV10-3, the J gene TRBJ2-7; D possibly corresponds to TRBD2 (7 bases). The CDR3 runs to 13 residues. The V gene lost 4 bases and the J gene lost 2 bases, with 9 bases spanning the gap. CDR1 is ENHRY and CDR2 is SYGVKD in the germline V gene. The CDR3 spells CAISVGGPYEQYF. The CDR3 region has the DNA TGTGCCATCAGTGTGGGGGGGCCCTACGAGCAGTACTTC.

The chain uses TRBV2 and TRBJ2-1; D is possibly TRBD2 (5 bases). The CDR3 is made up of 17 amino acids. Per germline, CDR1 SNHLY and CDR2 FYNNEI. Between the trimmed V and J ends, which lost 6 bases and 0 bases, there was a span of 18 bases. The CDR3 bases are TGTGCCAGCAGCGAGCAGCCCGGGGAAATCTCCTACAATGAGCAGTTCTTC. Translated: CASSEQPGEISYNEQFF.

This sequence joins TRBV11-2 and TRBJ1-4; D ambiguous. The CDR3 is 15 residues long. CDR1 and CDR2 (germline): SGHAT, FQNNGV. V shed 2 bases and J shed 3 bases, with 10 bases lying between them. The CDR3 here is CASSLKRIANEKLFF. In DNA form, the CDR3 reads TGTGCCAGCAGCTTAAAGAGAATCGCTAATGAAAAACTGTTTTTT.

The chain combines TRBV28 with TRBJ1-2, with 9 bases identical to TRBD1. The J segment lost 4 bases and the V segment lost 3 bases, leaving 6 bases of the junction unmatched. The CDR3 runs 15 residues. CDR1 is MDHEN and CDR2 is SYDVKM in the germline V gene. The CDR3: CASSLSGTGIYGYTF. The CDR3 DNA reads TGTGCCAGCAGTTTGTCCGGGACAGGGATCTATGGCTACACCTTC.